This TCR beta chain originates from a study of vaccination effects on CD4 cells after COVID-19. Study observations and caveats: Whether induced by infection or by vaccine, clones showed marked clonal contraction late after vaccination.

The CDR3 is 13 amino acids. CDR1 and CDR2 (germline): SNHLY, FYNNEI. V was cut by 4 bases and J by 7 bases, with 11 bases left in between. ViraFEST assay sequencing came after antigen-specific CD4+ T cells were expanded with viral peptide pools. Investigators separated out CD4+ T cells once around 9 days of culture had passed. Convalescent patients had PCR-confirmed SARS-CoV-2 infection between March and December 2020. Generated by immunoSEQ multiplex PCR, the TCRdb table keeps only in-frame clones and is missing some. Of about 19,000 clones listed, roughly 74% are singletons. Only a few counts were recorded for this clone. Its specificity is not known.

The clonotype comes from a human donor who had a prior SARS-CoV-2 infection. This chain connects TRBV2 to TRBJ2-1; a weak D match, TRBD2 (6 bases). The sample was CD4+ T cells from PBMCs cultured with SARS-CoV-2 spike peptides, taken before COVID-19 vaccination. The CDR3 region has the DNA TGTGCCAGCAGTGTCCTAGCGAGTAATGAGCAGTTCTTC. Translating gives CASSVLASNEQFF.